The TCR beta chain described here comes from a study of T cell changes during pregnancy in multiple sclerosis. CDR3 length: 16 residues. Assay used: immunoSEQ multiplex PCR; TCRdb lists only in-frame clones, some missing. Of 55,000 to 70,000 clones in the sample, about 94% were seen once. The material was CD4+ T cells from peripheral blood mononuclear cells, obtained before pregnancy. This TCR came from a female donor with multiple sclerosis, enrolled in a pregnancy study. This chain uses TRBV21-1 with TRBJ1-5. TRBV21-1 represents a pseudogene. CDR3 loop: CASNPTKANDNQPQHF. CDR3 DNA: TGTGCCAGCAACCCCACTAAGGCGAATGACAATCAGCCCCAGCATTTT.